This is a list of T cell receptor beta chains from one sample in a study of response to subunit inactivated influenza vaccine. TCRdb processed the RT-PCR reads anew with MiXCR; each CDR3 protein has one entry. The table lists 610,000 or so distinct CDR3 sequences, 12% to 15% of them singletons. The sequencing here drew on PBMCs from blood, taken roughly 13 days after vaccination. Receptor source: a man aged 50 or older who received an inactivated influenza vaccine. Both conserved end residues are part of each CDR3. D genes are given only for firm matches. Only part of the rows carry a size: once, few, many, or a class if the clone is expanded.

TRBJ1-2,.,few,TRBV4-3,CASSQERTRGNYGYTF,TGCGCCAGCAGCCAAGAGAGGACCAGAGGGAACTATGGCTACACCTTC
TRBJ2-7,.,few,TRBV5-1,CASSFQGGNYEQYF,TGCGCCAGCAGTTTTCAGGGGGGAAACTACGAGCAGTACTTC
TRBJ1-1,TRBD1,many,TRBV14,CASRTGTNTEAFF,TGTGCCAGCAGGACAGGGACGAACACTGAAGCTTTCTTT
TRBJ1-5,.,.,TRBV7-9,CASSLDGGPQPQHF,TGTGCCAGCAGCTTAGATGGGGGTCCGCAGCCCCAGCATTTT
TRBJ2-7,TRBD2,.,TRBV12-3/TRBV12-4,CASRTSGRPSYEQYF,TGTGCCAGCAGGACTAGCGGGCGCCCCTCCTACGAGCAGTACTTC
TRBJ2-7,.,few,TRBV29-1,CSVTSLGNEQYF,TGCAGCGTGACTAGTTTGGGAAACGAGCAGTACTTC
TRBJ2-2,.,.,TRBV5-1,CASNLDRTGELFF,TGCGCCAGCAATCTTGACCGCACCGGGGAGCTGTTTTTT
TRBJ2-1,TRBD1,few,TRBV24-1,CATSDWDSNEQFF,TGTGCCACCAGTGATTGGGACAGCAATGAGCAGTTCTTC
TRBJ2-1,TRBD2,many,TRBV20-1,CSARQASSGRAHEQFF,TGCAGTGCTAGGCAGGCTTCAAGCGGGAGGGCCCATGAGCAGTTCTTC
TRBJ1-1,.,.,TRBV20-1,CCARLGHLSPNTEAFF,TGCTGTGCTAGATTGGGGCACCTCTCTCCGAACACTGAAGCTTTCTTT
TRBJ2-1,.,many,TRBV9,CASSAPRGEQFF,TGTGCCAGCAGCGCCCCAAGGGGCGAGCAGTTCTTC
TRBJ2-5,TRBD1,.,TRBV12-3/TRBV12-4,CASSPTGSGGTQYF,TGTGCCAGCAGCCCAACAGGGTCAGGGGGGACCCAGTACTTC
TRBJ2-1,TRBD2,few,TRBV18,CASSTTSRDNEQFF,TGTGCCAGCTCTACGACTAGCAGAGACAATGAGCAGTTCTTC
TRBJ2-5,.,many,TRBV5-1,CASSLAPHVGGHETQYF,TGCGCCAGCAGCTTGGCCCCACATGTGGGGGGGCATGAGACCCAGTACTTC
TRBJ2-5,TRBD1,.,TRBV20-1,CSANRGRKETQYF,TGCAGTGCTAACAGGGGGCGGAAAGAGACCCAGTACTTC
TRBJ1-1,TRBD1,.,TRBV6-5,CASSYSGRGTTEAFF,TGTGCCAGCAGTTACTCGGGCAGGGGGACCACTGAAGCTTTCTTT
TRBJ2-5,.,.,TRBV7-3,CASSAGRDETQYF,TGTGCCAGCAGCGCCGGACGGGACGAGACCCAGTACTTC
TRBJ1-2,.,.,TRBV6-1,CASIGSGYAYGYTF,TGTGCCAGCATTGGTTCGGGGTACGCCTATGGCTACACCTTC
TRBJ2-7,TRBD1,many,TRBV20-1,CSASGTGGEQYF,TGCAGTGCTTCCGGGACAGGGGGCGAGCAGTACTTC
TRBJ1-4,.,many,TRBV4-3,CASSKYRATNEKLFF,TGCGCCAGCAGCAAGTACAGGGCAACTAATGAAAAACTGTTTTTT
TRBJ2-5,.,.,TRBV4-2,CASSQGPGGSMGTQYF,TGTGCCAGCAGCCAAGGGCCCGGGGGCTCGATGGGGACCCAGTACTTC
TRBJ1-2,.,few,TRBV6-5,CASSYSIAGAGYGYTF,TGTGCCAGCAGTTACTCGATCGCGGGGGCCGGCTATGGCTACACCTTC
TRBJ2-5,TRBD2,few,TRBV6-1,CASCSRGGASRWTQYF,TGTGCCAGCTGCTCCCGGGGGGGCGCCTCTAGGTGGACCCAGTACTTC
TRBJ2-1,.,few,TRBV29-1,CSVESASASSYNEQFF,TGCAGCGTTGAATCGGCTAGCGCGAGCTCCTACAATGAGCAGTTCTTC
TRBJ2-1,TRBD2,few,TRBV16,CASSQLSGGSYNEQFF,TGTGCCAGCAGCCAACTTAGCGGGGGGTCCTACAATGAGCAGTTCTTC
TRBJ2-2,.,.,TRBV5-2,CAMSVGPPELFF,TGTGCCATGAGCGTCGGGCCTCCGGAGCTGTTTTTT